The 28 T cell receptor beta chains given below trace back to one sample, sequenced in a study of CD8 T cells in ankylosing spondylitis (TCRdb year 2017). What the research found in general, with its limitations: Blood from ankylosing spondylitis patients appeared to be characterized by a TCR beta motif made up of eight highly homologous amino acid variants.

Library prep was done by 5' RACE. The run used an Illumina HiSeq 2500. TCRdb took the public reads, trimmed them with fastp at Q25, ran MiXCR for clone calling and kept in-frame beta chains. Rows with one shared CDR3 protein collapse into an entry with the most common genes and DNA. The sample table holds about 750,000 distinct CDR3 sequences, of which under 20% were seen once. The ten biggest clones cover approximately 18% of the sample. Antigen specificity for these receptors is unknown. Specimen: blood, either unsorted or a sorted T cell fraction (not recorded which). The receptor source for this set is a male donor with ankylosing spondylitis.

The V call is TRBV7-3, the J call TRBJ2-2; D is uncertain. Trimming removed 1 base from V and 4 bases from J, with 10 bases in between. The CDR3 runs 15 residues. Per germline, CDR1 SGHTA and CDR2 FQGTGA. The CDR3 here is CASSLINSRTGELFF. The CDR3 DNA is TGTGCCAGCAGCTTAATAAACTCTCGCACCGGGGAGCTGTTTTTT.

V gene TRBV20-1 combines with J gene TRBJ2-2, with unresolved D. Germline-derived CDR1 and CDR2 are DFQATT and SNEGSKA (reference sequence). Trimming stripped 6 bases from V and 8 bases from J, with 10 bases between. There are 11 residues in the CDR3. The DNA of the CDR3 is TGCAGTGCATCAGTAGGAGGGGAGCTGTTTTTT. Translating gives CSASVGGELFF.

In its sample, this clonotype was seen a few times. The chain recombines TRBV6-5 with TRBJ2-5, with D possibly TRBD1 on 6 matching bases. The length of the CDR3 is 14 residues. The germline gives CDR1 MNHEY, CDR2 SVGAGI. V was shortened by 6 bases and J by 1 base, with 12 bases between the two germline ends. The CDR3 here is CASRYGQPQETQYF. The CDR3 nucleotides are TGTGCCAGCAGATACGGACAGCCCCAAGAGACCCAGTACTTC.

The chain recombines TRBV5-5 with TRBJ1-2; D perhaps matches TRBD1 (5 bases). The germline gives CDR1 SGHKS, CDR2 YYEKEE (reference sequence). The CDR3 sequence is 12 residues long. The V end was cut by 4 bases, the J end by 6 bases, with 10 bases between. The CDR3 loop reads CASSTGTHGYTF. The CDR3 DNA follows: TGTGCCAGCAGCACCGGGACCCATGGCTACACCTTC.

The table lists this clonotype with many counts. This chain connects TRBV20-1 to TRBJ2-1; 11 bases are shared with TRBD2. The V and J ends lost 6 bases and 3 bases, in that order; junction bases with no gene match: 4. This CDR3 region has 14 residues. Germline V gives CDR1 DFQATT, CDR2 SNEGSKA (reference sequence). Written as DNA, the CDR3 is TGCAGTGCGCGGACTAGCGGGTACTACAATGAGCAGTTCTTC. It specifies CSARTSGYYNEQFF.

V gene TRBV7-9 combines with J gene TRBJ1-3; D uncertain. V shed 7 bases and J shed 1 base, with 8 bases lying between them. From germline, CDR1 is SEHNR and CDR2 FQNEAQ (reference sequence). The CDR3 is made up of 13 amino acids. CDR3 nucleotides: TGTGCCAGCAACCGGGTTTCTGGAAACACCATATATTTT. Protein product: CASNRVSGNTIYF.

The chain employs TRBV4-3 and TRBJ1-2; 10 bases agree with TRBD1. The CDR3 spans 15 residues. V shed 0 bases and J 6 bases; nucleotides not matched to a gene: 4. In germline, CDR1 is LGHNA, CDR2 YSLEER. CDR3 in DNA: TGCGCCAGCAGCCAAGATGGGACAGGGGCTGATGGCTACACCTTC. As protein: CASSQDGTGADGYTF.

V gene TRBV29-1 combines with J gene TRBJ2-5, with TRBD2 as a possible D gene (6 bases). Per germline, CDR1 SQVTM and CDR2 ANQGSEA. The CDR3 contains 16 residues. V lost 6 bases and J lost 5, with 25 bases in between. In DNA form, the CDR3 reads TGCAGCGTCCAAAACCCCCCTCTAGCGTTGACGGAGACCCAGTACTTC. The encoded protein is CSVQNPPLALTETQYF.

The chain carries TRBV20-1 and TRBJ2-5; 13 bases agree with TRBD2. The V gene end was trimmed by 4 bases and the J gene end by 3 bases; junction bases not matched to a gene: 5. The CDR3 contains 15 residues. Germline values: CDR1 DFQATT, CDR2 SNEGSKA (reference sequence). The CDR3 region has the DNA TGCAGTGCTATCCCAGGACTAGCGGGAGAAGAGACCCAGTACTTC. It is translated as CSAIPGLAGEETQYF.

This clonotype was counted only a few times. This chain uses TRBV6-1 with TRBJ1-4; 8 positions agree with TRBD1. With 5 bases clipped from V and 0 bases from J, the junction kept 14 bases outside the gene matches. The CDR3 consists of 19 residues. The germline V gene encodes CDR1 MNHNS and CDR2 SASEGT. The CDR3 is CASSPGLTGVRATNEKLFF. The CDR3 DNA follows: TGTGCCAGCAGTCCTGGTCTGACAGGGGTTAGGGCAACTAATGAAAAACTGTTTTTT.

The chain couples TRBV7-9 to TRBJ1-1; D remains ambiguous. The CDR3 contains 14 residues. The V gene lost 5 bases and the J gene lost 7 bases, with 17 bases spanning the gap. In germline, CDR1 is SEHNR, CDR2 FQNEAQ (reference sequence). The CDR3 is CASSPLVGGLEAFF. CDR3 nucleotides: TGTGCCAGCAGCCCGCTGGTTGGCGGGCTTGAAGCTTTCTTT.

This chain uses TRBV12-3 or TRBV12-4 with TRBJ2-7; D may correspond to TRBD1 or TRBD2 (6 bases each). The CDR3 sequence is 17 residues long. Between the trimmed V and J ends, which lost 6 bases and 6 bases, there was a span of 27 bases. The CDR3 region is CASSPRRGAGAGGEQYF. The CDR3 DNA reads as TGTGCCAGCAGCCCTAGAAGGGGGGCAGGGGCGGGTGGCGAGCAGTACTTC.

This clonotype came up a few times. CDR3 coding DNA: TGCGCCAGCAGCTTGGGGGAGATAGCCTACGAGCAGTACTTC. Translated: CASSLGEIAYEQYF. The gene calls are TRBV5-1 and TRBJ2-7; perhaps TRBD2 as D (5 bases). V lost 0 bases and J 2 bases, leaving 9 bases between the germline ends. CDR1 is SGHRS and CDR2 is YFSETQ in the germline V gene. The CDR3 consists of 14 residues.

The chain has TRBV5-1 and TRBJ2-7, with D perhaps matching TRBD2 (6 bases). The CDR3 loop spans 13 amino acids. Between the trimmed V and J ends, which lost 4 bases and 6 bases, there was a span of 14 bases. Germline-derived CDR1 and CDR2 are SGHRS and YFSETQ. CDR3 nucleotide sequence: TGCGCCAGCAGCGAGGGAGGAGGTGGCGAGCAGTACTTC. It is translated as CASSEGGGGEQYF.

Details on this clonotype: Being one base from a much bigger clone, this may be a read error. J is TRBJ2-1 and V is TRBV11-3, with a tentative D call TRBD2 (6 bases). This CDR3 is built from 14 residues. CDR1 is SGHNT, CDR2 YENEEA, per germline. The V gene lost 6 bases and the J gene lost 0 bases, with 9 bases spanning the gap. The CDR3, as DNA: TGTGCCAGCAGTAAGACTAGCTCCTACAATGAGCAGTTCTTC. This sequence encodes CASSKTSSYNEQFF.

The rearrangement links TRBV12-3 or TRBV12-4 to TRBJ2-2; 7 bases line up with TRBD1. CDR3 size: 15 residues. V shed 6 bases, J shed 1 base, and the junction held 5 bases outside the gene matches. In DNA form, the CDR3 reads TGTGCCAGCAGGGATAGGACAGGGAACACCGGGGAGCTGTTTTTT. It is translated as CASRDRTGNTGELFF.

This rearrangement joins TRBV7-2 to TRBJ2-7; TRBD1 matches 9 bases. The CDR3 extends over 15 amino acids. V was clipped by 4 bases and J by 5 bases; unmatched bases: 9. Germline assignment: CDR1 SGHTA and CDR2 FQGNSA. The CDR3 sequence: CASSWTGTGKNEQYF. For the CDR3, the DNA is TGTGCCAGCAGCTGGACCGGGACAGGGAAGAACGAGCAGTACTTC.

This clonotype was detected many times. This chain connects TRBV5-1 to TRBJ2-1, with 7 bases identical to TRBD2. Trimming removed 3 bases from V and 8 bases from J; junction bases left unmatched: 8. This CDR3 contains 14 residues. CDR1 and CDR2 (germline): SGHRS, YFSETQ. CDR3 DNA: TGCGCCAGCAGCTACCTCGGGGGAGGGTATGAGCAGTTCTTC. Translated, it gives CASSYLGGGYEQFF. The full variable domain, with the rest looked up from reference TRBV5-1 and TRBJ2-1, is KAGVTQTPRYLIKTRGQQVTLSCSPISGHRSVSWYQQTPGQGLQFLFEYFSETQRNKGNFPGRFSGRQFSNSRSEMNVSTLELGDSALYLCASSYLGGGYEQFFGPGTRLTVL.

A few counts support this clonotype. The chain links TRBV21-1 to TRBJ2-5; the D segment call TRBD1 is taken from the table without a DNA check. TRBV21-1 is a pseudogene. This CDR3 comprises 14 residues. The DNA of the CDR3 is TGTGCCAGCAGCAAGTGGACAGCCCGGGAGACCCAGTACTTC. Translating it yields CASSKWTARETQYF.

The chain links TRBV9 to TRBJ1-1; D gene unclear. CDR1 is SGDLS and CDR2 is YYNGEE in the germline V gene. The germline V and J ends were trimmed by 0 bases and 3 bases, with 15 bases remaining between them. There are 16 residues in the CDR3. The CDR3 sequence is CASSVGSTSGYTEAFF. The CDR3 DNA follows: TGTGCCAGCAGCGTAGGTTCCACCTCCGGGTACACTGAAGCTTTCTTT.

The chain joins TRBV6-1 to TRBJ1-2; D might be TRBD1 (5 bases). The CDR3 extends over 16 amino acids. Trimming cost V 6 bases and J 5 bases, with 22 bases left between them. CDR1 MNHNS and CDR2 SASEGT come from the germline V gene. CDR3 coding DNA: TGTGCCAGCAGCAACCGCGGGGGGGGAGGTCAGTATGGCTACACCTTC. Residues: CASSNRGGGGQYGYTF.

The J gene is TRBJ2-3, the V gene TRBV12-3 or TRBV12-4; TRBD2 aligns across 7 bases. The CDR3 is 17 residues long. Germline trimming cut 3 bases from V and 0 bases from J; bases unmatched to any gene: 9. The DNA of the CDR3 is TGTGCCAGCAGTTTGGGGACTATATCCACTAGCACAGATACGCAGTATTTT. As protein: CASSLGTISTSTDTQYF.

The sample holds a few counts of this clonotype. The chain has TRBV29-1 and TRBJ2-1; D call uncertain. The CDR3 totals 16 residues. Per the germline V gene, CDR1 is SQVTM and CDR2 is ANQGSEA. With 1 base removed from V and 0 bases from J, the gap between germline ends came to 13 bases. CDR3 nucleotides: TGCAGCGTTGAAGGACCTTACCAGAGCTCCTACAATGAGCAGTTCTTC. Translated: CSVEGPYQSSYNEQFF.

The chain has TRBV20-1 and TRBJ2-3, with 11 nucleotides matching TRBD1. This CDR3 is 14 amino acids long. V lost 7 bases to trimming and J lost 5 bases; unmatched junction nucleotides: 8. The germline CDR1 and CDR2 sequences are DFQATT and SNEGSKA (reference sequence). CDR3 DNA sequence: TGCAGTGGCCGGACAGGGGGCTTCGGAGATACGCAGTATTTT. Its protein product is CSGRTGGFGDTQYF.

The chain recombines TRBV25-1 with TRBJ2-7, with D perhaps given as TRBD1 or TRBD2 (6 bases each). Germline V gene data show CDR1 as MGHDK and CDR2 as SYGVNS. The V end lost 6 bases, the J end lost 2 bases, and 17 bases lay between the germline ends. This CDR3 comprises 15 residues. The CDR3 nucleotides read TGTGCCAGCAGAGAAACAGGGAGGTCCCCCTACGAGCAGTACTTC. The encoded protein is CASRETGRSPYEQYF.

The rearrangement uses TRBV28 and TRBJ2-7; a weak D match, TRBD2 (7 bases). This CDR3 is built from 14 residues. The germline V gene has CDR1 MDHEN and CDR2 SYDVKM. V lost 8 bases to trimming and J lost 3 bases, with 17 bases between them. The CDR3 protein is CASQGGAPSYEQYF. In DNA, the CDR3 is TGTGCCAGCCAAGGGGGGGCTCCGAGCTACGAGCAGTACTTC.

V usage is TRBV12-3 or TRBV12-4 and J usage is TRBJ2-7; maybe TRBD1 (5 bases). With 4 bases removed from V and 2 bases from J, the gap between germline ends came to 12 bases. The CDR3 runs to 14 residues. The CDR3 nucleotides are TGTGCCAGCAGTTGGGGCCAGGGCACCTACGAGCAGTACTTC. It translates to CASSWGQGTYEQYF.

The sample holds a few counts of this clonotype. The rearrangement uses TRBV3-1 and TRBJ2-1, with 8 nucleotides matching TRBD2. The germline V gene encodes CDR1 LGHDT and CDR2 YNNKEL (reference sequence). Trimming took 4 bases from V and 9 from J; bases not matched to a gene: 5. CDR3 length: 13 amino acids. CDR3 nucleotides: TGTGCCAGCAGCCGTCGTCGGGAGGGTGAGCAGTTCTTC. Protein product: CASSRRREGEQFF.